A selection of T cell receptor beta chains follows, all from one sample in a study of monozygotic twins with inflammatory bowel disease. TCRdb reworked the 5' RACE reads into one entry per CDR3 protein, no DNA. Across more than 300,000 distinct CDR3 sequences, the top ten clones capture approximately 2.4% of the sample. Source material: blood. All receptors derive from a human donor with ulcerative colitis or Crohn's disease, or a healthy co-twin of an affected twin (not recorded which). Each CDR3 is given with its conserved first and last residue.

TRBV5-1	TRBJ2-7	CASSLRRDGSYEQYF
TRBV19	TRBJ2-7	CASSYLTGDRYEQYF
TRBV5-1	TRBJ2-4	CASSFRAKNIQYF
TRBV6-5	TRBJ1-1	CASSYPGLMNTEAFF
TRBV30	TRBJ2-7	CASTGAGGTYEQYF
TRBV20-1	TRBJ2-7	CSASEPGLPTYEQYF
TRBV3-1	TRBJ1-1	CAGSPSPGGVTEAFF
TRBV10-3	TRBJ2-7	CAIRRGPSYEQYF
TRBV20-1	TRBJ1-5	CSAIGFGLARQPQHF
TRBV11-2	TRBJ2-5	CASSLDGGPSGLETQYF
TRBV30	TRBJ1-3	CAWGFTNGNTIYF
TRBV7-2	TRBJ2-3	CASSLEFTDTQYF
TRBV6-1	TRBJ2-2	CASSTTGSNTGELFF
TRBV4-3	TRBJ2-3	CASSQSALWDTQYF
TRBV5-1	TRBJ2-3	CASSLIGTASRNTQYF
TRBV16	TRBJ1-5	CASNLGQGRNQPQHF
TRBV12-3/TRBV12-4	TRBJ2-7	CASSETGPHEQYF
TRBV6-2/TRBV6-3	TRBJ2-7	CASRSGQGGSSEQYF
TRBV15	TRBJ2-5	CATSRVGWQAEETQYF
TRBV7-2	TRBJ1-5	CASSSNRGEPQHF
TRBV12-3/TRBV12-4	TRBJ1-6	CASKEGGTYNSPLHF
TRBV5-4	TRBJ2-5	CASFRVGQETQYF
TRBV3-1	TRBJ1-2	CASSQDLGGYHYGYTF
TRBV4-1	TRBJ2-2	CASSQGRQGDTGELFF
TRBV5-1	TRBJ2-7	CANSRGKRFRVGSYEQYF
TRBV6-2/TRBV6-3	TRBJ1-6	CASSYGTDSPLHF
TRBV4-3	TRBJ1-5	CASSQDGAGNQPQHF
TRBV2	TRBJ1-1	CASSGRDRGSVTAFF
TRBV27	TRBJ2-7	CASSLKGGGTSYEQYF
TRBV10-3	TRBJ1-2	CAISGAPNYGYTF
TRBV29-1	TRBJ2-3	CSVKPRAGQGAPFTDTQYF
TRBV7-8	TRBJ2-3	CASSLLASSTDTQYF
TRBV14	TRBJ2-1	CASSQALAGEPPHNEQFF
TRBV19	TRBJ2-7	CASSRTSYEQYF
TRBV3-1	TRBJ1-2	CASSQADRAEVYGYTF
TRBV7-9	TRBJ2-6	CASSGRTHSNVLTF
TRBV12-3/TRBV12-4	TRBJ1-3	CASSSRTNSGNTIYF
TRBV10-3	TRBJ2-5	CAISESGEGIYARETQYF
TRBV19	TRBJ2-3	CASSVGTSIDTQYF
TRBV6-5	TRBJ1-6	CASSYSRGSYNSPLHF
TRBV7-9	TRBJ2-7	CASSASGTGGAEQYF
TRBV5-1	TRBJ2-1	CASSGTHSSYNEQFF
TRBV4-1	TRBJ2-5	CASSQDLSKTQYF
TRBV5-1	TRBJ1-6	CASSSENSPLHF
TRBV18	TRBJ2-5	CASSPTGLNQETQYF
TRBV5-1	TRBJ2-7	CASSLPPYEQYF
TRBV29-1	TRBJ2-3	CSVATMGDTQYF
TRBV7-2	TRBJ2-1	CASRQSGGNEQFF
TRBV12-5	TRBJ1-1	CASAPPAGEVNTEAFF
TRBV5-1	TRBJ2-1	CASSSRTASSYNEQFF
TRBV5-1	TRBJ2-2	CASSSLQGNKNTGELFF
TRBV6-1	TRBJ1-1	CASRNRPSGLSSDTEAFF
TRBV12-3/TRBV12-4	TRBJ2-7	CASAEFSYEQYF
TRBV4-1	TRBJ2-7	CASSQEGVGFYEQYF
TRBV9	TRBJ1-2	CASSVATGGVNYGYTF
TRBV5-1	TRBJ2-1	CASGDGVGNEQFF
TRBV5-1	TRBJ1-5	CASSRRGGVDQPQHF
TRBV7-9	TRBJ2-2	CASSPLVPVGTGELFF